The rows below give T cell receptor beta chains drawn from one sample of a study of cytomegalovirus exposure and HLA in healthy donors. Data came from immunoSEQ multiplex PCR; TCRdb stores just in-frame clones and leaves some out. Of some 130,000 clones in the sample, 80% to 85% are singletons; the top ten hold approximately 1.3%. The sample comprised PBMCs. Source of these receptors: a male donor in good health and CMV-seropositive. The CDR3 runs from the conserved cysteine through the conserved F or W. The order of the fields is clone size, D gene, V gene, J gene, CDR3 protein, CDR3 DNA. A D gene is named only where the DNA matches it firmly. Size values are once, few and many counts, or a class for expanded clones, and some rows have none.

once,.,TRBV4-1,TRBJ2-1,CASSQGWGDNEQFF,TGCGCCAGCAGCCAAGGGTGGGGGGACAATGAGCAGTTCTTC
.,.,TRBV7-9,TRBJ2-1,CATQGPGTEQFF,TGTGCCACCCAGGGGCCGGGGACTGAGCAGTTCTTC
few,.,TRBV30,TRBJ2-7,CAWSVQVGQYF,TGTGCCTGGAGTGTACAGGTGGGGCAGTACTTC
.,TRBD2,TRBV9,TRBJ2-3,CASSARGLAGITDTQYF,TGTGCCAGCAGCGCCCGAGGACTAGCGGGGATTACAGATACGCAGTATTTT
few,TRBD2,TRBV9,TRBJ2-7,CASSPSGLAYEQYF,TGTGCCAGCAGCCCCTCGGGACTAGCTTACGAGCAGTACTTC
.,TRBD1,TRBV27,TRBJ1-1,CASSLTGTGATEAFF,TGTGCCAGCAGTTTAACCGGGACAGGGGCCACTGAAGCTTTCTTT
.,TRBD2,TRBV7-3,TRBJ2-5,CASSSGTSGTGEQYF,TGTGCCAGCAGCTCCGGGACTAGCGGGACGGGGGAGCAGTACTTC
.,.,TRBV28,TRBJ1-2,CASSPRLQLYGYTF,TGTGCCAGCAGTCCCCGACTCCAGCTCTATGGCTACACCTTC
.,.,TRBV28,TRBJ1-1,CASSLVPHLNTEAFF,TGTGCCAGCAGTTTAGTCCCACATCTGAACACTGAAGCTTTCTTT
.,TRBD1,TRBV11-2,TRBJ1-2,CASSHPGQGKGYTF,TGTGCCAGCAGCCACCCGGGACAGGGGAAAGGCTACACCTTC
.,.,TRBV7-3,TRBJ1-2,CASSQNEGLGYTF,TGTGCCAGCAGCCAGAATGAGGGTCTTGGCTACACCTTC
.,.,TRBV30,TRBJ2-1,CAWSVMGGEQFF,TGTGCCTGGAGTGTTATGGGGGGTGAGCAGTTCTTC
.,.,TRBV21-1,TRBJ2-6,CASSKEQSCPGANVLTF,TGTGCCAGCAGCAAAGAACAATCTTGCCCTGGGGCCAACGTCCTGACTTTC
.,.,TRBV29-1,TRBJ1-5,CSVLRGLGIQPQHF,TGCAGCGTCCTACGGGGGTTGGGGATTCAGCCCCAGCATTTT
once,TRBD1,TRBV30,TRBJ1-2,CAWWRQGASYGYTF,TGTGCCTGGTGGCGACAGGGTGCCTCCTATGGCTACACCTTC
.,.,TRBV7-9,TRBJ2-7,CASGFERRPYEQYF,TGTGCCAGCGGTTTTGAGCGGAGACCCTACGAGCAGTACTTC
.,TRBD2,TRBV7-3,TRBJ2-2,CASSHGQREWTGELFF,TGTGCCAGCAGCCACGGGCAGCGGGAGTGGACCGGGGAGCTGTTTTTT
.,TRBD1,TRBV6-1,TRBJ1-1,CASSGQGGETEAFF,TGTGCCAGCAGTGGACAGGGCGGGGAGACTGAAGCTTTCTTT
.,TRBD1,TRBV10-3,TRBJ2-1,CAISATGTGGNEQFF,TGTGCCATCAGTGCCACCGGGACAGGGGGCAATGAGCAGTTCTTC
.,.,TRBV12-5,TRBJ2-7,CASGLGQRYSYEQYF,TGTGCTAGTGGTTTAGGACAGCGTTATTCCTACGAGCAGTACTTC
.,TRBD2,TRBV5-6,TRBJ2-1,CASSLMRTSGYNEQFF,TGTGCCAGCAGCTTGATGAGGACTAGCGGATACAATGAGCAGTTCTTC
.,.,TRBV7-8,TRBJ2-3,CASSTGPGWDTDTQYF,TGTGCCAGCAGCACCGGACCAGGGTGGGACACAGATACGCAGTATTTT
.,TRBD1,TRBV9,TRBJ1-3,CASSVGTGRGNTIYF,TGTGCCAGCAGCGTAGGGACAGGGAGAGGAAACACCATATATTTT
.,.,TRBV10-3,TRBJ2-7,CAISESPDEQYF,TGTGCCATCAGTGAGTCGCCGGACGAGCAGTACTTC
.,.,TRBV7-3,TRBJ1-1,CASSLRGGVPIPMNTEAFF,TGTGCCAGCAGCTTAAGGGGGGGGGTACCCATTCCCATGAACACTGAAGCTTTCTTT